This paragraph reports one T cell receptor (beta chain). Its antigen is unknown. The sample is drawn from a study of T cells expressing NK-cell markers. Whole-study context: Sorted T-cell subsets CD3+CD56+NKG2C+, CD3+CD56+NKG2C- and CD3+CD56-NKG2C+ were TCR beta-sequenced. HCMV seropositivity characterized most of the eight sequenced donors, and seronegativity one. Notes on the study in general: Six or seven donors carried dominant NKG2C+ clonotypes that made up roughly 1.0-8% of their CD8+ T cells.

The CDR3 spans 14 residues. CDR1 is LGHDT and CDR2 is YNNKEL in the germline V gene (reference sequence). The authors made TCR beta cDNA libraries by 5'RACE template switching. This switching added a universal primer site and UMIs. No DNA is given; TCRdb re-called the 5' RACE reads and lists each CDR3 protein once. The sample includes about 160,000 distinct CDR3 sequences. This chain connects TRBV3-1 to TRBJ1-2; TCRdb gives TRBD1 as the D gene, but with no DNA this cannot be confirmed. Sequencing was carried out using blood T cells: a sorted CD56 or NKG2C T cell subset, CD4+ or CD8+ T cells, or bulk PBMC T cells (not recorded which). The source of this sequence is a woman between 18 and 70 years old in good health. This CDR3 is CASREAGGARGYTF.